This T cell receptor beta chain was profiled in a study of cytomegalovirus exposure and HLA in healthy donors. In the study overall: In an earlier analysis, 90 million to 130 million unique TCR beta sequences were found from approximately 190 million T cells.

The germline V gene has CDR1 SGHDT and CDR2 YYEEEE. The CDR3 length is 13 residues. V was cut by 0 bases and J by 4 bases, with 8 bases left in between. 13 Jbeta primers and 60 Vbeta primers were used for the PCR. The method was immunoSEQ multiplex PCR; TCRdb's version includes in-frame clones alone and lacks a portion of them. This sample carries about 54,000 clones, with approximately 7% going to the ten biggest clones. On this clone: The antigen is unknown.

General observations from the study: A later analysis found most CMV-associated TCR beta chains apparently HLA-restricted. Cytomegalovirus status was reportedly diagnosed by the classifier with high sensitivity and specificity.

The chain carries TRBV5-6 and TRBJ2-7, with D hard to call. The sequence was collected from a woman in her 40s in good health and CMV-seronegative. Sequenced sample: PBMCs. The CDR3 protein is CASSLGNSYEQYF. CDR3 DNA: TGTGCCAGCAGCTTGGGAAATAGTTACGAGCAGTACTTC.